Below, one T cell receptor beta chain is given with its context. The antigen this receptor binds is unknown. No base quality information exists; no much larger clone differs at one position. The immunoSEQ Assay, a bias-controlled multiplex PCR, was used to amplify TCRbeta CDR3 regions from genomic DNA. In the source study's methods: The number of nucleated cells in each sample was estimated by amplification of reference gene primers within the assay. Sequence reads were collapsed and filtered to measure the absolute abundance of every unique TCRbeta CDR3 rearrangement. For each sample, productive Simpson clonality was calculated as the square root of Simpson's diversity index over productive rearrangements. TCRdb provides this immuneACCESS table in a form limited to in-frame rearrangements. Some clones are lacking; in checked studies, under half of them reflect an unresolved V gene, and why the rest are absent is not known. V, J and clone size derive from that table, while D and trimming were established from the DNA sequence. The sample includes 400,000 or so clones, with roughly 91% observed a single time. The ten largest clones take up about 0.6% of the sample.

CDR1 KGHDR and CDR2 SFDVKD were looked up in the germline V gene. CDR3 length: 17 amino acids, cysteine to phenylalanine. Only CDR3 DNA is held: 51 bases, read in frame from base 1. V trim: 4 bases; J trim: 0 bases; unmatched bases: 7. The data are from a study of blood T cell repertoires in COVID-19 (dated by TCRdb to the early 2020s). In terms of the full investigation: Samples from collaborators originated in the United States, Italy and Spain and spanned both the acute and convalescent phases of COVID-19. A freely available public database, intended as a resource for researchers studying the immune response to SARS-CoV-2, is where the repertoires were released. Sample metadata almost always included a de-identified subject ID, COVID-19 status, age in years and sex. The dataset comprised deeply sampled blood TCRbeta repertoires from subjects exposed to, actively infected with, or recovered from COVID-19. The samples were drawn from two sources: the first 160 participants of the ongoing ImmuneRACE study, and 1,254 subjects contributed by 6 global collaborators. Where HLA class I and class II types were available, the types were taken from metadata supplied by the sample provider, not from assay-based typing. The material from the prospective study consisted of cDNA or gDNA derived from T cells, B-cell-depleted T cells, or PBMCs.

The study at large found these results: The quantity of clinical and demographic metadata differed by source and by participant and was supplied without curation.

Participants in the prospective study were aged roughly 18 to 100 years, lived in 20 to 30 United States geographic areas, and enrolled through a virtual design. Cohort assignment in the prospective study relied on participant-reported clinical history from a screening survey and a study questionnaire. Recovered participants in ImmuneRACE Cohort 3 were defined by two consecutive negative NP/OP PCR tests, clearance by a healthcare professional, or resolution of symptoms. In the prospective study, mobile phlebotomists collected whole blood, serum and a nasopharyngeal or oropharyngeal swab from each participant. Participants in the prospective study had the option to provide additional blood draws and questionnaires over a roughly 2-month period. Before DNA extraction, blood samples from the prospective study were shipped at room temperature or frozen.

The sequence was obtained from a man younger than 35 who had recovered from COVID-19. The specimen was PBMCs or T cells enriched from blood (not recorded which). The V gene is TRBV24-1 and the J gene is TRBJ2-3; TRBD1 fits 9 bases in the junction. The nucleotides read TGTGCCACCAGTGACAACCACGGACAGGGGAGCACAGATACGCAGTATTTT. Its translation reads: CATSDNHGQGSTDTQYF.